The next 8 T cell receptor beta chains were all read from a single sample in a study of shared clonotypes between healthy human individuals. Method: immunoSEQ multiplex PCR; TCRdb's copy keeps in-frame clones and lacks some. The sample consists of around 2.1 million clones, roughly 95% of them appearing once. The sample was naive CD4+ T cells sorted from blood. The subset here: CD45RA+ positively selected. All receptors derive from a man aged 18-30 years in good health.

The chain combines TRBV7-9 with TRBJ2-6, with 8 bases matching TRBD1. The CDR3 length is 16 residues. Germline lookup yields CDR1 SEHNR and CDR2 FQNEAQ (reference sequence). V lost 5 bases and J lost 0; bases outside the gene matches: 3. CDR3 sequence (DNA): TGTGCCAGCAGCGGACAGGGAGCCTCTGGGGCCAACGTCCTGACTTTC. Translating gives CASSGQGASGANVLTF.

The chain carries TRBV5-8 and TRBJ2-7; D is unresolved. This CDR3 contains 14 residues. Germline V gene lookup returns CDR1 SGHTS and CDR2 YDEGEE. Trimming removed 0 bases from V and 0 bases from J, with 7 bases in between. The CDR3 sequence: CASSLGLISYEQYF. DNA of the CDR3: TGTGCCAGCAGCTTGGGCCTAATCTCCTACGAGCAGTACTTC. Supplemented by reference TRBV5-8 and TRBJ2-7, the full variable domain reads EAGVTQSPTHLIKTRGQQATLRCSPISGHTSVYWYQQALGLGLQFLLWYDEGEERNRGNFPPRFSGRQFPNYSSELNVNALELEDSALYLCASSLGLISYEQYFGPGTRLTVT.

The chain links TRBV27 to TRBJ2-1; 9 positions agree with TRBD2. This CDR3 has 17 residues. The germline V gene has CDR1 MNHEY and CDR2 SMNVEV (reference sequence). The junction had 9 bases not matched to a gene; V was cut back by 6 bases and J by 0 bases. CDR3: CASRPGTSSFSYNEQFF. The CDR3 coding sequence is TGTGCCAGCAGACCCGGGACTAGCTCTTTCTCCTACAATGAGCAGTTCTTC.

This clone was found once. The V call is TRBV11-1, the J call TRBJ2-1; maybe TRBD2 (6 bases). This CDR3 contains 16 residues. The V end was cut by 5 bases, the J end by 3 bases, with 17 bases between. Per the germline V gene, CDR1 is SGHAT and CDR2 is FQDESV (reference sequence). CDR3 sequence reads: CASSLESGLFYNEQFF. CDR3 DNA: TGTGCCAGCAGCCTCGAAAGCGGACTATTCTACAATGAGCAGTTCTTC.

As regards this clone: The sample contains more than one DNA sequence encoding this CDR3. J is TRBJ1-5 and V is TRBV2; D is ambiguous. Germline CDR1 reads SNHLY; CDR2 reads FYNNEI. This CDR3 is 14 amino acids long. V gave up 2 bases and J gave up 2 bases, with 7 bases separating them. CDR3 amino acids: CASSELGGNQPQHF. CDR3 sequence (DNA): TGTGCCAGCAGTGAATTGGGTGGCAATCAGCCCCAGCATTTT.

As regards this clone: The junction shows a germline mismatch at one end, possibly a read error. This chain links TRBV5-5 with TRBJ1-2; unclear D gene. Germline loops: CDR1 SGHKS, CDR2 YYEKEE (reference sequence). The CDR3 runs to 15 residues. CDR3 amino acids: CASSRQAPTYYGYTF. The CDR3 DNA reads TGTGCCAGCAGCCGGCAGGCCCCAACCTACTACGGCTACACCTTC.

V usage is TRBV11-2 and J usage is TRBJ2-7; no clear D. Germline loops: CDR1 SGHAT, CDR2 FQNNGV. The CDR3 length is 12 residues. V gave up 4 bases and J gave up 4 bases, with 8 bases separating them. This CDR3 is CASSSLGYEQYF. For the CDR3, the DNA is TGTGCCAGCAGCTCCTTAGGTTACGAGCAGTACTTC.

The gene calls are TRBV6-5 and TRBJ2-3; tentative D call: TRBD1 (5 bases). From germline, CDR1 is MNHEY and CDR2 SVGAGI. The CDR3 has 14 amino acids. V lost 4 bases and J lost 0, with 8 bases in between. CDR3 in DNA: TGTGCCAGCAGTTGGGGCCGCAGCACAGATACGCAGTATTTT. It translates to CASSWGRSTDTQYF.